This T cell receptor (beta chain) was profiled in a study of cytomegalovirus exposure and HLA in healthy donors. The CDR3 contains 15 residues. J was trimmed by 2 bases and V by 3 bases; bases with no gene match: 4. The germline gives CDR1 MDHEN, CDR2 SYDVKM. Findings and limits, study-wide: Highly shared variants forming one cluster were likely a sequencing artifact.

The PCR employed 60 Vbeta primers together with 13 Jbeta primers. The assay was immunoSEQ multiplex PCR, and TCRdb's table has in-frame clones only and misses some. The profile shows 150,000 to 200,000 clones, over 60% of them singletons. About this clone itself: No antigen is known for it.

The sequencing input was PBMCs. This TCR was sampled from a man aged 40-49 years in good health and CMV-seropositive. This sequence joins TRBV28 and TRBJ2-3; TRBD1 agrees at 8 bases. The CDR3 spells CASSFPGGTTDTQYF. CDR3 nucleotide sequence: TGTGCCAGCAGTTTTCCAGGGGGCACCACAGATACGCAGTATTTT.